These T cell receptor beta chains were read from a single sample in a study of T cell responses to AZD1222 COVID-19 vaccine. Sequencing used immunoSEQ multiplex PCR; TCRdb keeps in-frame clones, though not all of them. Among about 35,000 clones listed, more than 75% were seen once. The specimen comprised peripheral blood, sampled 28 days after the second AZD1222 dose. These receptors all come from an adult who received the AZD1222 COVID-19 vaccine. Each CDR3 is given without its conserved first and last residue.

v_gene	j_gene	CDR3aa
TRBV4-1	TRBJ2-7	ASSQGQGGTYEQY
TRBV7-9	TRBJ1-1	ASTKGGMGAF
TRBV7-9	TRBJ2-7	ATALTTAHEQY
TRBV18	TRBJ1-5	ASSRDLTRTGKAGPQH
TRBV10-1	TRBJ2-1	ASSESSSGQNEQF
TRBV12-3/TRBV12-4	TRBJ1-4	ASSERDEKLF
TRBV7-9	TRBJ1-1	ASSLRPQGNTEAF
TRBV7-2	TRBJ1-1	ASSLVVNTEAF
TRBV18	TRBJ1-3	ASSPGVTAFYSGNTIY
TRBV2	TRBJ2-1	ASRTGQTHEQF
TRBV7-6	TRBJ2-1	ASSPVDGGEQF
TRBV6-5	TRBJ1-6	ASSKGLDSPLH
TRBV2	TRBJ1-3	ASKDRAGSGNTIY
TRBV7-2	TRBJ2-1	ASSLNDEQF
TRBV9	TRBJ1-2	ASSVEDRGGNYGYT
TRBV5-5	TRBJ1-6	ASSSFPGQGASSPLH
TRBV12-3/TRBV12-4	TRBJ1-5	ASSFFLAQPQH
TRBV7-2	TRBJ1-6	ASSRGTPNSPLH
TRBV28	TRBJ2-3	ASKGGTGTDTQY
TRBV7-2	TRBJ2-7	ASSLPSGAYEQY
TRBV14	TRBJ2-7	ASSQGVLAGVYEQY
TRBV5-1	TRBJ2-7	ASSFTGLAGGGGEQY